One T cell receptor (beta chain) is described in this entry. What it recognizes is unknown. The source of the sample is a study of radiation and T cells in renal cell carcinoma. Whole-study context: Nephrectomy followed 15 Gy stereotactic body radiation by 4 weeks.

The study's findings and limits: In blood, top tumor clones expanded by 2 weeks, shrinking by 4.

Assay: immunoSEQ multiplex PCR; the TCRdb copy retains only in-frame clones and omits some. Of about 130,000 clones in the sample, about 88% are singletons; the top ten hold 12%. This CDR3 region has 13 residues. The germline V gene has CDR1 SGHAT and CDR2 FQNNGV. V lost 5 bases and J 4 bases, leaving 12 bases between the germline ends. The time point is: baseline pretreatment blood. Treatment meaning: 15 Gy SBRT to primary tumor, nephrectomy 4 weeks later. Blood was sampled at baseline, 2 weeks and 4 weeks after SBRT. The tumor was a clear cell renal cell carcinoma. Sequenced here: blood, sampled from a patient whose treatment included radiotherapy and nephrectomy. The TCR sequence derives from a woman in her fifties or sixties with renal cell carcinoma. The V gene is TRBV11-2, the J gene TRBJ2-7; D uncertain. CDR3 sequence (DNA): TGTGCCAGCAGCCCAGACTCGTATTACGAGCAGTACTTC. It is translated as CASSPDSYYEQYF.